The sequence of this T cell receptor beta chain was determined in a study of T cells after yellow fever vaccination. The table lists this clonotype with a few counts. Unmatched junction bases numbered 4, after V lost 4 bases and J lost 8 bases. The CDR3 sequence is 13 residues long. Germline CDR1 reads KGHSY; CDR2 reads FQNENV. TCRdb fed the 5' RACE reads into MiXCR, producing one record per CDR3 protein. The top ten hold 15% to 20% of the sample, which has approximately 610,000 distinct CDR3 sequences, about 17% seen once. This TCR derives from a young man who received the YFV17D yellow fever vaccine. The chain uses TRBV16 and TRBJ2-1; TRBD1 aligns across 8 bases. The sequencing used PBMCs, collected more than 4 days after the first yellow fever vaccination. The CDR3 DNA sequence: TGTGCCAGCAGCCTGGACAGGGTGGATGAGCAGTTCTTC. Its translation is CASSLDRVDEQFF.